The TCR beta chain under discussion was sequenced for a study of blood T cell repertoires in COVID-19. Study context: Spain, Italy and the United States supplied samples that represented acute and convalescent COVID-19. Sources were T cells, B-cell-depleted T cells, or PBMCs; the material itself was cDNA or gDNA.

V lost 5 bases to trimming and J lost 2 bases; unmatched junction nucleotides: 3. This CDR3 is built from 15 residues. Germline V gene lookup returns CDR1 KGHSH and CDR2 LQKENI. Per the authors' pipeline: Estimation of nucleated cell counts relied on the amplification of reference gene primers. Measured with immunoSEQ multiplex PCR; TCRdb has only the in-frame clones, and not every one. V and J calls and clone size are copied from that table; D and trimming were computed from the DNA. The sample holds 100,000 to 150,000 clones, about 80% seen once. This sequence was found in a woman between 50 and 59 years old with acute or convalescent COVID-19. Sequenced input: peripheral blood. This chain links TRBV18 with TRBJ2-6; 7 bases are a match to TRBD1. The chain's CDR3 is CASSRQGAGANVLTF. The CDR3 region has the DNA TGTGCCAGCTCAAGACAGGGCGCTGGGGCCAACGTCCTGACTTTC.